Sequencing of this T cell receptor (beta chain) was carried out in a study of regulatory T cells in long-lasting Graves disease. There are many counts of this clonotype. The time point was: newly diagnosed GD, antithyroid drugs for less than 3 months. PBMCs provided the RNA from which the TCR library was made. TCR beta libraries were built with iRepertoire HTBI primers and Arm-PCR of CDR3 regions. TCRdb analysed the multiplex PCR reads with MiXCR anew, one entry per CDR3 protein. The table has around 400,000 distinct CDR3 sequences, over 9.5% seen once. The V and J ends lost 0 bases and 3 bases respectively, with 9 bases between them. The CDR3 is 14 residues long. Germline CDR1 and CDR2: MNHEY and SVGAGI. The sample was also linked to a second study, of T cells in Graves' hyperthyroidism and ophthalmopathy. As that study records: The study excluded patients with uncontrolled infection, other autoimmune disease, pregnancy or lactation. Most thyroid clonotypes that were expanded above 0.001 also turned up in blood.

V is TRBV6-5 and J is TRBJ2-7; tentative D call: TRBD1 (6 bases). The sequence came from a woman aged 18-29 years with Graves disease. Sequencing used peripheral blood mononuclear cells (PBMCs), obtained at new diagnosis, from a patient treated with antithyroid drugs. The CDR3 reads CASSYSYRVYEQYF. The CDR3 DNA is TGTGCCAGCAGTTACTCTTACAGGGTCTACGAGCAGTACTTC.